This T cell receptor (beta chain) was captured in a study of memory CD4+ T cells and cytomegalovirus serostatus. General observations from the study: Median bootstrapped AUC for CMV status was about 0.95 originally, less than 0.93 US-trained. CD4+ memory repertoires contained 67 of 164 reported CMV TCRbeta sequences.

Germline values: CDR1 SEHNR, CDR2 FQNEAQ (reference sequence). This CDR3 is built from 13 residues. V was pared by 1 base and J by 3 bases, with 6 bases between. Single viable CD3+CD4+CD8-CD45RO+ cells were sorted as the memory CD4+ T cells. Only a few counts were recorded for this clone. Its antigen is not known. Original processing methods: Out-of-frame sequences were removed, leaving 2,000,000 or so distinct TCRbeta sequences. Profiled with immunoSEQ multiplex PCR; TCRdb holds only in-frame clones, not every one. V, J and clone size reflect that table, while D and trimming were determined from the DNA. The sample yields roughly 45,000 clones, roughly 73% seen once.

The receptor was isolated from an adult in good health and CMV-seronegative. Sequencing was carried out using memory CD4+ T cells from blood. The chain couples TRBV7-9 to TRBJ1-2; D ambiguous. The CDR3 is CASSLGGYYGYTF. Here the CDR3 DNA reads TGTGCCAGCAGCTTAGGAGGGTACTATGGCTACACCTTC.